This TCR beta chain comes out of a study of CD8+CD57+ T cells in acquired aplastic anemia. The CDR3 length is 16 residues. Germline V CDR1 and CDR2: SNHLY, FYNNEI. V trimming: 6 bases; J trimming: 4 bases; junction bases outside the gene matches: 14. Profiles of TCR beta VDJ and CDR3 were generated from a genomic DNA template. TCRdb reprocessed the reads with MiXCR, giving one entry per CDR3 protein. The sample lists about 420,000 distinct CDR3 sequences; 65% to 75% were seen once. Specimen: sorted CD4+, CD8+, or CD8+CD57+ T cells (not recorded which) from PBMCs. This receptor was identified in a human donor in good health, serving as a control. The chain has TRBV2 and TRBJ2-5, with 7 bases fitting TRBD2. The CDR3 nucleotides read TGTGCCAGCAGCTTAGTTCCAGCGGGGTCCGGAGAGACCCAGTACTTC. Its protein product is CASSLVPAGSGETQYF.